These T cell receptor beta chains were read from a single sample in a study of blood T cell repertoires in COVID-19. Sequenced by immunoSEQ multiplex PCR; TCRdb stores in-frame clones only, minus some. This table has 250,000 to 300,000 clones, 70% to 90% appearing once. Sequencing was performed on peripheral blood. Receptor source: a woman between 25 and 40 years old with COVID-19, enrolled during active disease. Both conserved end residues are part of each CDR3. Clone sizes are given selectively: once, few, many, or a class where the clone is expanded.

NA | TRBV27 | CASSLPSGTVPYEQYF
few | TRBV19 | CASSIGVSGELFF
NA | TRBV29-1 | CSVYRDTEAFF
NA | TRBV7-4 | CASSPKGRGNTEAFF
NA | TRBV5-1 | CASSITGETEAFF
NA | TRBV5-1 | CASSLAPGDSGNTIYF
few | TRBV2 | CASTRDSANTGELFF
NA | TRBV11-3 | CASSLDGQGFPGELFF
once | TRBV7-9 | CASSLPTGANSPLHF
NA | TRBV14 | CASSATRTNTGELFF
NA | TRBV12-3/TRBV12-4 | CASTLGGTEAFF
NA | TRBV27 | CASSLQGVFTEAFF
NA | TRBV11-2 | CASSWEGPEAFF
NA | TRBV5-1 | CASSLATGQGGNTIYF
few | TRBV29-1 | CSVERVYTEAFF
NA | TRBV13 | CASSSGTGPPYEQYF
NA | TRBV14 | CASSQDLIPDYTDTQYF
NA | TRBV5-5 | CASCTGGGIVYEQYF
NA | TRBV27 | CASSGANRVHLFF
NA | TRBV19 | CASSIWQGLGNTIYF
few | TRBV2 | CASRDDTKFYYEQYF